This TCR beta chain is from a study of blood T cells in healthy people across ages. Findings and caveats of the study: The donors' CMV status was not determined, possibly confounding changes in expanded clonotypes.

The use of a sample-barcoded 5' primer and a J-beta primer mix characterized a second PCR of roughly 6 to 12 cycles. With 12 random nucleotides, a template-switch adaptor tagged each individual cDNA molecule. TCRdb independently ran MiXCR on the 5' RACE reads; one entry per CDR3 protein. The data show about 570,000 distinct CDR3 sequences, about 26% seen once. In the case of this clonotype: As yet, its antigen is unknown.

V dropped 3 bases and J dropped 5 bases, with 19 bases sitting between them. The CDR3 is 16 amino acids. Germline V gene sequence: CDR1 KGHSH, CDR2 LQKENI. This sequence was found in a woman between 65 and 79 years old in good health. Sequencing was performed on blood. The chain links TRBV18 to TRBJ2-5, with a tentative D call TRBD1 (8 bases). This CDR3 reads CASSPPNGQGGETQYF. CDR3 sequence (DNA): TGTGCCAGCTCACCTCCTAACGGACAGGGAGGGGAGACCCAGTACTTC.